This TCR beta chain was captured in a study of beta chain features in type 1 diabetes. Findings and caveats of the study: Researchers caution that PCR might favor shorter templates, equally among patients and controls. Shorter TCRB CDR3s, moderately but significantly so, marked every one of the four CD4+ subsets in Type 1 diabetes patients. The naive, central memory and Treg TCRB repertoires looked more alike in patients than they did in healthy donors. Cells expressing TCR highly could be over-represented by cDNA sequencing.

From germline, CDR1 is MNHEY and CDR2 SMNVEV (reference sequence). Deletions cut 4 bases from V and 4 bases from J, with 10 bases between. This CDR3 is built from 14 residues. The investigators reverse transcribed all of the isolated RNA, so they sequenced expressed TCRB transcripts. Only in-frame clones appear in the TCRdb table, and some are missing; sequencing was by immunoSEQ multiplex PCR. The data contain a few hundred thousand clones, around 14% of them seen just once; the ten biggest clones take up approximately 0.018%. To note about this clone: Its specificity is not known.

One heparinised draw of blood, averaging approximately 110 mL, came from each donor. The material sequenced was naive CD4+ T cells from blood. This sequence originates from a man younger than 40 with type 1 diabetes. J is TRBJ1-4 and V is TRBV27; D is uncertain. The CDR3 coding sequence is TGTGCCAGCAGTTCTAGGCAGCGTAATGAAAAACTGTTTTTT. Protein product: CASSSRQRNEKLFF.